What follows are 5 T cell receptor beta chains derived from one specimen sequenced in a study of cytomegalovirus exposure and HLA in healthy donors. The primer mix had 60 Vbeta and 13 Jbeta primers. Data came from immunoSEQ multiplex PCR; TCRdb stores just in-frame clones and leaves some out. The table includes some 120,000 clones, around 80% detected once. The material sequenced was PBMCs. These TCRs come from a man aged 50-59 years in good health and CMV-seronegative.

The chain is built from TRBV18 and TRBJ2-5, with 7 positions matching TRBD2. This CDR3 is 13 amino acids long. Losses at the gene ends were 5 bases for V and 5 bases for J; bases not matched to a gene: 5. CDR1 and CDR2 from the germline V gene are KGHSH and LQKENI. The CDR3 sequence: CASSKTSSETQYF. CDR3 DNA: TGTGCCAGCTCAAAGACTAGCTCTGAGACCCAGTACTTC.

The J gene is TRBJ1-2, the V gene TRBV4-3, with 10 bases identical to TRBD1. The CDR3 loop spans 16 amino acids. V trimming: 0 bases; J trimming: 4 bases; junction bases outside the gene matches: 5. CDR1 and CDR2 from the germline V gene are LGHNA and YSLEER. This chain's CDR3 is CASSQDWDRGAYGYTF. DNA for the CDR3: TGCGCCAGCAGCCAAGATTGGGACAGGGGAGCCTATGGCTACACCTTC.

The chain joins TRBV5-1 to TRBJ2-2, with a possible D match to TRBD1 (7 bases). The germline gives CDR1 SGHRS, CDR2 YFSETQ. V was pared by 4 bases and J by 5 bases, with 21 bases between. The CDR3 covers 17 residues. CDR3 sequence (DNA): TGCGCCAGCAGCGGGATCGCAGGGGGGTACGGAACCGGGGAGCTGTTTTTT. It is translated as CASSGIAGGYGTGELFF.

The gene calls are TRBV10-3 and TRBJ2-3, with 8 positions matching TRBD1. V lost 7 bases, J lost 6 bases, and 12 bases stayed unmatched. Looked up from germline, CDR1 is ENHRY and CDR2 is SYGVKD. The CDR3 contains 15 residues. This CDR3 reads CAINSDREEIDTQYF. In DNA, the CDR3 is TGTGCCATCAACTCGGACAGGGAAGAAATCGATACGCAGTATTTT.

V is TRBV2 and J is TRBJ1-6, with D possibly matching TRBD1 (5 bases). Trimming cost V 6 bases and J 7 bases, with 19 bases left between them. Germline assignment: CDR1 SNHLY and CDR2 FYNNEI. The CDR3 totals 16 residues. The CDR3 spells CASRLTGRRLNSPLHF. CDR3 nucleotide sequence: TGTGCCAGCAGACTCACAGGTCGCAGGTTGAATTCACCCCTCCACTTT.